Sequencing of this TCR beta chain was carried out in a study of T cells in localized non-small cell lung cancer. The V and J ends lost 1 base and 4 bases respectively, with 10 bases between them. This CDR3 is 14 amino acids long. CDR1 MNHNS and CDR2 SASEGT come from the germline V gene. Assay used: immunoSEQ multiplex PCR; TCRdb lists only in-frame clones, some missing. The data contain 15,000 to 20,000 clones, more than 70% of them singletons. As concerns this clone: Its antigen is not known.

Study-level points and caveats: In adjacent lung, a median roughly 62 of the top 100 tumor clones were found. Longer overall survival was associated with a higher density of T cells in the blood. Only one tumor region was sequenced, so heterogeneity remains possible. Uninvolved adjacent lung showed the highest T cell clonality, exceeding tumor.

The input for sequencing was peripheral blood, taken before any cancer treatment. The source is a male donor older than 55 with stage III lung adenocarcinoma. This sequence joins TRBV6-1 and TRBJ1-1, with no clear D. Here the CDR3 DNA reads TGTGCCAGCAGTGAAGATGGGGTAAGCACTGAAGCTTTCTTT. This encodes CASSEDGVSTEAFF.